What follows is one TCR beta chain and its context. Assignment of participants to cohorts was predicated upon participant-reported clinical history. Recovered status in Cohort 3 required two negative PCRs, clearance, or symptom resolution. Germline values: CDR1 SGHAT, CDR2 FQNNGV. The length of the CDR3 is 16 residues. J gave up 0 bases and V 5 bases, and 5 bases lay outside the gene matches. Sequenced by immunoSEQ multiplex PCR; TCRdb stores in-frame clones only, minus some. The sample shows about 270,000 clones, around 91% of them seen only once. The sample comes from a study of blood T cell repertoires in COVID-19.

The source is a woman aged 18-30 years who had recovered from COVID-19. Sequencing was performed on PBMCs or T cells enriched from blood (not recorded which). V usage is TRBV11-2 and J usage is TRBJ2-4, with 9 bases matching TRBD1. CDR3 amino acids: CASSLQGAEAKNIQYF. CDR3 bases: TGTGCCAGCAGCCTACAGGGGGCGGAAGCCAAAAACATTCAGTACTTC.